This TCR beta chain was observed in a study of CD8 T cells in Susac syndrome. Study results and caveats: The study recognized that the number of individuals in its TCR sequencing and HLA analysis was relatively small.

This CDR3 region has 13 residues. Deletions cut 3 bases from V and 4 bases from J, with 12 bases between. CDR1 and CDR2 from the germline V gene are SQVTM and ANQGSEA. As regards this clonotype: Antigen specificity is unknown.

Random-hexamer reverse transcription was applied to about 0.45 to 1 ug RNA. TCRdb called the immunoSEQ multiplex PCR reads again in MiXCR, with one record for every CDR3 protein. The sample holds 150,000 or so distinct CDR3 sequences, about 95% seen once. The chain recombines TRBV29-1 with TRBJ1-1, with no clear D. This receptor was obtained from a human donor with multiple sclerosis. Sequenced material: CD8+ T cells from PBMCs. Here the CDR3 reads CSVDKAVGTEAFF. DNA of the CDR3: TGCAGCGTTGACAAGGCCGTGGGCACTGAAGCTTTCTTT.